These 16 T cell receptor beta chains were sequenced from one sample in a study of regulatory T cells in long-lasting Graves disease. Time point: newly diagnosed GD, antithyroid drugs for less than 3 months. After RNA was extracted from PBMCs, the TCR library was made from it. Library construction for TCR beta used iRepertoire HTBI primers and Arm-PCR of CDR3 regions. TCRdb processed the multiplex PCR reads anew with MiXCR; each CDR3 protein has one entry. The sample lists over 500,000 distinct CDR3 sequences, roughly 15% occurring once. The sample was also linked to a second study, of T cells in Graves' hyperthyroidism and ophthalmopathy.

The source was peripheral blood mononuclear cells (PBMCs), collected at new diagnosis, from a patient treated with antithyroid drugs. The source of these receptors is a woman aged 25 to 39 with Graves disease.

This clonotype was seen a handful of times. The chain joins TRBV30 to TRBJ2-3; 7 bases are a match to TRBD1. CDR3 length equals 14 residues. The J segment lost 4 bases and the V segment lost 0 bases, leaving 4 bases of the junction unmatched. Looked up from germline, CDR1 is GTSNPN and CDR2 is SVGIG (reference sequence). CDR3 protein: CAWSVLGGPDTQYF. DNA of the CDR3: TGTGCCTGGAGTGTGTTAGGGGGCCCAGATACGCAGTATTTT.

Of note for this clonotype: Possible read error: a much larger clone is one base away. This rearrangement joins TRBV24-1 to TRBJ2-5; a possible D gene is TRBD1 (5 bases). V lost 3 bases, J lost 2 bases, and 6 bases lay in between. The CDR3 is 13 amino acids. Per germline, CDR1 KGHDR and CDR2 SFDVKD. The CDR3 bases are TGTGCCACCAGTGATGGACAACAAGAGACCCAGTACTTC. Translated, it gives CATSDGQQETQYF.

This clonotype was counted at least ten times. The chain combines TRBV28 with TRBJ1-1, with D uncertain. CDR1 is MDHEN and CDR2 is SYDVKM in the germline V gene. V dropped 3 bases and J dropped 6 bases, with 11 bases sitting between them. The CDR3 sequence is 13 residues long. The CDR3 nucleotides read TGTGCCAGCAGTTTCCAGCGTGGCGCTGAAGCTTTCTTT. Translated, it gives CASSFQRGAEAFF.

This clonotype was detected many times. The rearrangement uses TRBV7-6 and TRBJ2-1; 12 positions match TRBD2. CDR1 SGHVS and CDR2 FNYEAQ come from the germline V gene. J lost 9 bases, V lost 4 bases, and 13 bases had no gene match. The CDR3 sequence is 17 residues long. CDR3 sequence: CASSYTTSGSLGVEQFF. The CDR3 bases are TGTGCCAGCAGCTATACGACTAGCGGGAGTCTTGGGGTTGAGCAGTTCTTC.

Ten or more counts support this clonotype. The V gene is TRBV28, the J gene TRBJ2-7, with D perhaps matching TRBD2 (6 bases). The CDR3 totals 14 residues. Deletions cut 4 bases from V and 5 bases from J, with 15 bases between. Germline V lookup: CDR1 MDHEN, CDR2 SYDVKM. The CDR3 sequence: CASSSRGGANEQYF. In nucleotides, the CDR3 is TGTGCCAGCAGTTCAAGGGGAGGAGCGAACGAGCAGTACTTC.

This clonotype was recorded many times. This chain uses TRBV20-1 with TRBJ1-1, with 8 bases identical to TRBD1. The length of the CDR3 is 14 residues. The germline CDR1 and CDR2 sequences are DFQATT and SNEGSKA (reference sequence). J lost 0 bases, V lost 6 bases, and 6 bases had no gene match. The DNA for the CDR3 is TGCAGTGCCCACGCCAGGGGGCTGAACACTGAAGCTTTCTTT. It encodes CSAHARGLNTEAFF.

This clonotype was counted ten times or more. The chain combines TRBV7-9 with TRBJ1-2; D gene uncertain. V lost 1 base and J lost 4, with 7 bases in between. Germline V gives CDR1 SEHNR, CDR2 FQNEAQ (reference sequence). This CDR3 spans 13 amino acids. The CDR3 DNA sequence: TGTGCCAGCAGCTTAGGTCCTACCTATGGCTACACCTTC. This encodes CASSLGPTYGYTF.

This clonotype has only one observation. The J gene is TRBJ2-2, the V gene TRBV7-9, with 12 bases fitting TRBD1. The CDR3 consists of 20 residues. Trimming took 5 bases from V and 9 from J; bases not matched to a gene: 22. Germline values: CDR1 SEHNR, CDR2 FQNEAQ (reference sequence). The CDR3 nucleotides read TGTGCCAGCAGCGTATTTCTTAACCCGGGACAGGGGGCGCTTGACAGGGAGCTGTTTTTT. Amino acid sequence: CASSVFLNPGQGALDRELFF.

At least ten counts were recorded for this clonotype. The CDR3 DNA sequence: TGTGCCACCAGCAGAGAGTGGAGGCCTATAGAGACCCAGTACTTC. As protein: CATSREWRPIETQYF. The chain combines TRBV15 with TRBJ2-5; perhaps TRBD2 as D (5 bases). The V gene lost 0 bases and the J gene lost 4 bases, with 12 bases spanning the gap. The CDR3 runs to 15 residues. Germline loops: CDR1 LNHNV, CDR2 YYDKDF (reference sequence).

This clonotype has at least ten counts. The genes are TRBV30 and TRBJ1-1, with D uncertain. The germline CDR1 and CDR2 sequences are GTSNPN and SVGIG (reference sequence). Trimming took off 1 base at V and 1 base at J, with 7 bases between the two ends. This CDR3 contains 13 residues. Here the CDR3 DNA reads TGTGCCTGGAGTGGGCAGGCGAACACTGAAGCTTTCTTT. This translates into CAWSGQANTEAFF.

The chain carries TRBV2 and TRBJ2-3; TRBD2 agrees at 8 bases. CDR1 and CDR2 from the germline V gene are SNHLY and FYNNEI. The CDR3 spans 14 residues. The ends lost 4 bases at V and 4 bases at J; junction bases unmatched: 4. CDR3 DNA: TGTGCCAGCAGTGGGATCGGGAGGGCAGATACGCAGTATTTT. Its translation is CASSGIGRADTQYF.

The rearrangement links TRBV7-8 to TRBJ2-3; D is uncertain. The length of the CDR3 is 14 residues. CDR1 is SGHVS, CDR2 FQNEAQ, per germline. The V and J ends lost 3 bases and 2 bases respectively, with 9 bases between them. The chain's CDR3 is CASSFKGHTDTQYF. CDR3 bases: TGTGCCAGCAGCTTTAAAGGTCACACAGATACGCAGTATTTT.

This clonotype was found a few times. The chain is built from TRBV20-1 and TRBJ2-3; D is perhaps TRBD2 (6 bases). V was clipped by 2 bases and J by 9 bases, with 12 bases between them. Germline V gene data show CDR1 as DFQATT and CDR2 as SNEGSKA (reference sequence). The CDR3 is 12 residues long. The CDR3 nucleotides read TGCAGTGCTAGACCGACTAGGTTGACGCAGTATTTT. Amino acid sequence: CSARPTRLTQYF.

V gene TRBV29-1 combines with J gene TRBJ1-2; possible D gene TRBD1, 6 bases. V lost 6 bases, J lost 3 bases, and 11 bases lay in between. This CDR3 is 12 amino acids long. Germline CDR1 SQVTM, CDR2 ANQGSEA. CDR3 bases: TGCAGCGTCCAGACAGGAGACTATGGCTACACCTTC. Protein sequence: CSVQTGDYGYTF. Full variable domain (remainder filled in from reference TRBV29-1 and TRBJ1-2): SAVISQKPSRDICQRGTSLTIQCQVDSQVTMMFWYRQQPGQSLTLIATANQGSEATYESGFVIDKFPISRPNLTFSTLTVSNMSPEDSSIYLCSVQTGDYGYTFGSGTRLTVV.

This clonotype turned up a few times. The V gene is TRBV12-3 or TRBV12-4, the J gene TRBJ1-1; D gene ambiguous. The V end lost 6 bases, the J end lost 3 bases, and 11 bases lay between the germline ends. The CDR3 has 13 residues. The CDR3 here is CASRPDGYTEAFF. As DNA, the CDR3 is TGTGCCAGCAGACCCGATGGATACACTGAAGCTTTCTTT.

There are a few counts of this clonotype. The rearrangement joins TRBV7-9 to TRBJ2-1; D ambiguous. Germline assignment: CDR1 SEHNR and CDR2 FQNEAQ (reference sequence). The CDR3 is 15 amino acids. V was pared by 4 bases and J by 5 bases, with 15 bases between. The CDR3 here is CASSYDLTANNEQFF. The CDR3 DNA sequence: TGTGCCAGCAGCTACGACTTGACGGCCAACAATGAGCAGTTCTTC.